Included here is one T cell receptor beta chain sequence, with context. What it recognizes is unknown. These data originate in a study of cytomegalovirus exposure and HLA in healthy donors. The primer mix had 60 Vbeta and 13 Jbeta primers. Libraries were prepared by immunoSEQ multiplex PCR; TCRdb keeps only in-frame clonotypes and omits some of them. The repertoire holds about 160,000 clones, under 85% seen once, with about 1.5% in the top ten. The CDR3 extends over 13 amino acids. The germline V and J ends were trimmed by 2 bases and 4 bases, with 9 bases remaining between them. CDR1 is SGHNT, CDR2 YYREEE, per germline (reference sequence). Findings of the study overall: When presence/absence was analysed, sequencing depth was taken to be roughly uniform across donors.

The material sequenced was PBMCs. V usage is TRBV5-4 and J usage is TRBJ1-2, with D perhaps TRBD1 (6 bases). The clonotype originates from a woman aged 25 to 39 in good health and CMV-seronegative. The CDR3: CASSLVTGYGYTF. The CDR3 nucleotides read TGTGCCAGCAGCTTAGTGACAGGCTATGGCTACACCTTC.